What follows are 22 T cell receptor beta chains derived from one specimen sequenced in a study of blood T cell repertoires in COVID-19. The data were produced by immunoSEQ multiplex PCR, yet TCRdb's version contains in-frame clones alone and is incomplete. The sample has about 150,000 clones, approximately 90% seen once; the top ten hold approximately 2.3%. Sample: peripheral blood. Receptors originate from a woman between 65 and 79 years old with acute or convalescent COVID-19.

V is TRBV2 and J is TRBJ1-4; possibly TRBD1 for D (6 bases). Between the trimmed V and J ends, which lost 3 bases and 7 bases, there was a span of 12 bases. The germline gives CDR1 SNHLY, CDR2 FYNNEI. The length of the CDR3 is 14 residues. The CDR3 nucleotides read TGTGCCAGCAGTGAGGGGGGGGCTAGTGAAAAACTGTTTTTT. Translated: CASSEGGASEKLFF.

This chain joins TRBV14 and TRBJ1-4; D is unclear. The CDR3 totals 14 residues. Germline CDR1 is SGHDN and CDR2 is FVKESK. The ends were cut back, 3 bases at V and 7 bases at J, with 12 bases in the middle. CDR3 bases: TGTGCCAGCAGCCAGCCGAGAGGGAGTGAAAAACTGTTTTTT. It yields the protein CASSQPRGSEKLFF.

This rearrangement joins TRBV6-2 or TRBV6-3 to TRBJ2-7; 10 bases match TRBD2. The CDR3 is 16 amino acids. Trimming cost V 2 bases and J 2 bases; bases outside gene matches: 6. CDR1 MNHEY and CDR2 SVGEGT come from the germline V gene. DNA of the CDR3: TGTGCCAGCAGTTACAAGACTAGCGGGCAGGCCTACGAGCAGTACGTC. Protein product: CASSYKTSGQAYEQYV.

The rearrangement links TRBV7-2 to TRBJ2-5; TRBD2 agrees at 10 bases. Per the germline V gene, CDR1 is SGHTA and CDR2 is FQGNSA. The junction had 9 bases not matched to a gene; V was cut back by 5 bases and J by 6 bases. The CDR3 is made up of 15 amino acids. The CDR3 is CASSVQAGGQQTQYF. CDR3 in DNA: TGTGCCAGCAGCGTCCAAGCGGGGGGGCAACAGACCCAGTACTTC.

The genes are TRBV6-5 and TRBJ1-5; possible D gene TRBD1, 5 bases. Germline CDR1 and CDR2: MNHEY and SVGAGI. The CDR3 contains 15 residues. Trimming removed 6 bases at V and 9 bases at J, with 21 bases between. CDR3 sequence: CASSLPTSRGGPQHF. CDR3 bases: TGTGCCAGCAGCCTCCCGACTTCACGGGGGGGGCCCCAGCATTTT.

The V and J genes are TRBV18 and TRBJ1-5, with D unresolved. Trimming took off 3 bases at V and 0 bases at J, with 9 bases between the two ends. CDR1 is KGHSH, CDR2 LQKENI, per germline. This CDR3 is built from 15 residues. The CDR3 is CASSPGGYSNQPQHF. The CDR3 DNA reads TGTGCCAGCTCACCCGGAGGTTATAGCAATCAGCCCCAGCATTTT.

CDR3: CSVEGQQLFYGYTF. The CDR3 region has the DNA TGCAGCGTTGAGGGACAGCAGCTCTTCTATGGCTACACCTTC. V is TRBV29-1 and J is TRBJ1-2; 7 positions match TRBD1. J gave up 4 bases and V 3 bases, and 8 bases lay outside the gene matches. The CDR3 runs to 14 residues. The V gene's germline CDR1 is SQVTM and CDR2 ANQGSEA.

The chain links TRBV15 to TRBJ1-4; no clear D gene. This CDR3 is built from 16 residues. V lost 5 bases, J lost 0 bases, and 13 bases lay in between. Germline V CDR1 and CDR2: LNHNV, YYDKDF (reference sequence). Here the CDR3 reads CATSGTTSATNEKLFF. The CDR3 DNA follows: TGTGCCACCAGCGGAACGACAAGTGCAACTAATGAAAAACTGTTTTTT. Variable domain in full (rest from reference TRBV15 and TRBJ1-4): DAMVIQNPRYQVTQFGKPVTLSCSQTLNHNVMYWYQQKSSQAPKLLFHYYDKDFNNEADTPDNFQSRRPNTSFCFLDIRSPGLGDTAMYLCATSGTTSATNEKLFFGSGTQLSVL.

The sample holds a few counts of this clone. This chain uses TRBV5-5 with TRBJ1-5; D perhaps matches TRBD1 (6 bases). Between the trimmed V and J ends, which lost 2 bases and 1 base, there was a span of 7 bases. This CDR3 is 14 amino acids long. Germline assignment: CDR1 SGHKS and CDR2 YYEKEE (reference sequence). CDR3 protein: CASSFGQSNQPQHF. The CDR3 DNA is TGTGCCAGCAGCTTCGGACAGAGCAATCAGCCCCAGCATTTT.

The chain recombines TRBV6-2 or TRBV6-3 with TRBJ2-3, with 11 bases lining up with TRBD2. There are 17 residues in the CDR3. The trim removed 0 bases at V and 1 base at J, leaving 3 bases unmatched. Germline V gene sequence: CDR1 MNHEY, CDR2 SVGEGT. Here the CDR3 reads CASSYSTGLAGTDTQYF. CDR3 DNA sequence: TGTGCCAGCAGTTACTCGACGGGACTAGCGGGCACAGATACGCAGTATTTT.

This clone was found once. This chain joins TRBV19 and TRBJ1-5; tentative D call: TRBD1 (6 bases). The V end lost 7 bases, the J end lost 4 bases, and 8 bases lay between the germline ends. This CDR3 spans 12 amino acids. Looked up from germline, CDR1 is LNHDA and CDR2 is SQIVND (reference sequence). The DNA of the CDR3 is TGTGCCAGTACCCAGGGGAATCAGCCCCAGCATTTT. Its translation: CASTQGNQPQHF. The full variable domain, rest sourced from reference TRBV19 and TRBJ1-5, is DGGITQSPKYLFRKEGQNVTLSCEQNLNHDAMYWYRQDPGQGLRLIYYSQIVNDFQKGDIAEGYSVSREKKESFPLTVTSAQKNPTAFYLCASTQGNQPQHFGDGTRLSIL.

The genes are TRBV7-2 and TRBJ2-1; 8 nucleotides align to TRBD1. V lost 7 bases and J lost 8; bases outside the gene matches: 13. Germline V lookup: CDR1 SGHTA, CDR2 FQGNSA. The CDR3 loop spans 15 amino acids. The CDR3 region has the DNA TGTGCCAGCACCTTCAGGACAGGGAAAATCCATGAGCAGTTCTTC. It specifies CASTFRTGKIHEQFF.

The gene calls are TRBV23-1 and TRBJ2-3; TRBD1 is a possible D gene (5 bases). TRBV23-1 is labeled an ORF, and its function is uncertain. V lost 3 bases to trimming and J lost 4 bases, with 11 bases between them. The CDR3 is made up of 14 amino acids. In DNA, the CDR3 is TGCGCCAGCAGTCAGGGGCTCCATCCAGATACGCAGTATTTT. Amino acid sequence: CASSQGLHPDTQYF.

V usage is TRBV3-1 (or the pseudogene TRBV3-2) and J usage is TRBJ1-5, with no clear D. Looked up from germline, CDR1 is LGHDT and CDR2 is YNNKEL (reference sequence). Trimming stripped 0 bases from V and 7 bases from J, with 13 bases between. The CDR3 is made up of 15 amino acids. CDR3 sequence: CASSQEPGSVQPQHF. CDR3 DNA: TGTGCCAGCAGCCAAGAACCAGGTTCAGTACAGCCCCAGCATTTT.

The V gene is TRBV3-1 (or the pseudogene TRBV3-2), the J gene TRBJ2-1, with a possible D match to TRBD1 (6 bases). This CDR3 is 16 amino acids long. The V end was cut by 1 base, the J end by 5 bases, with 15 bases between. Germline CDR1 LGHDT, CDR2 YNNKEL (reference sequence). The CDR3: CASSQVGTGIHNEQFF. CDR3 DNA: TGTGCCAGCAGCCAAGTCGGCACAGGGATTCACAATGAGCAGTTCTTC.

The genes are TRBV11-2 and TRBJ1-2; possible D gene TRBD1, 6 bases. CDR3 size: 14 residues. With 0 bases removed from V and 4 bases from J, the gap between germline ends came to 9 bases. Per germline, CDR1 SGHAT and CDR2 FQNNGV. The CDR3 DNA reads as TGTGCCAGCAGCTTAGATCAGGGGATCTATGGCTACACCTTC. As protein: CASSLDQGIYGYTF.

There are a few counts of this clone. This chain joins TRBV18 and TRBJ1-1; TRBD1 might be the D (6 bases). Germline lookup yields CDR1 KGHSH and CDR2 LQKENI. This CDR3 spans 15 amino acids. Trimming removed 2 bases from V and 1 base from J, with 11 bases in between. Written as DNA, the CDR3 is TGTGCCAGCTCACCAGCTAGGGGGGGGAACACTGAAGCTTTCTTT. It translates to CASSPARGGNTEAFF.

The rearrangement joins TRBV10-3 to TRBJ2-5; D may be TRBD2 (6 bases). The V gene lost 4 bases and the J gene lost 5 bases, with 11 bases spanning the gap. The CDR3 is 13 amino acids. Germline lookup yields CDR1 ENHRY and CDR2 SYGVKD. The CDR3 DNA is TGTGCCATCAGTGCTGGGGGGTACGAGACCCAGTACTTC. It codes for CAISAGGYETQYF.

The chain carries TRBV7-8 and TRBJ1-5, with no clear D. The CDR3 spans 13 residues. Looked up from germline, CDR1 is SGHVS and CDR2 is FQNEAQ. V gave up 1 base and J gave up 4 bases, with 5 bases separating them. DNA of the CDR3: TGTGCCAGCAGCTTAGAAGAGAATCAGCCCCAGCATTTT. This codes for CASSLEENQPQHF.

The J gene is TRBJ1-5, the V gene TRBV3-1 (or the pseudogene TRBV3-2), with 8 bases matching TRBD1. Unmatched junction bases numbered 13, after V lost 4 bases and J lost 2 bases. CDR3 size: 18 residues. Germline V gives CDR1 LGHDT, CDR2 YNNKEL (reference sequence). The CDR3 reads CASSRRLTGVKGNQPQHF. CDR3 in DNA: TGTGCCAGCAGCCGAAGACTGACAGGGGTGAAGGGCAATCAGCCCCAGCATTTT.

CDR3 loop: CATSDADRVGQPQHF. The DNA for the CDR3 is TGTGCCACCAGTGACGCCGACAGAGTGGGTCAGCCCCAGCATTTT. The chain carries TRBV24-1 and TRBJ1-5; D is perhaps TRBD1 (5 bases). This CDR3 has 15 amino acids. V lost 4 bases to trimming and J lost 6 bases, with 15 bases between them. Germline V gene lookup returns CDR1 KGHDR and CDR2 SFDVKD.

V and J are TRBV28 and TRBJ2-1, with 8 bases lining up with TRBD1. The V and J ends lost 5 bases and 1 base, in that order; junction bases with no gene match: 13. CDR1 and CDR2 (germline): MDHEN, SYDVKM. This CDR3 has 18 residues. CDR3 amino acids: CASSVAQGGSQSYNEQFF. CDR3 nucleotide sequence: TGTGCCAGCAGTGTGGCACAGGGGGGATCTCAGTCCTACAATGAGCAGTTCTTC.